What follows describes a single TCR beta chain. Its antigen is still unknown. Germline V gene lookup returns CDR1 DFQATT and CDR2 SNEGSKA (reference sequence). This CDR3 has 16 residues. The ends were cut back, 2 bases at V and 0 bases at J, with 14 bases in the middle. The entry originates in a study of response to subunit inactivated influenza vaccine. General study points: Few additional T cells are recruited per seasonal influenza vaccination, authors suggested.

One entry per CDR3 protein, called by TCRdb with MiXCR from the RT-PCR reads. This table has around 850,000 distinct CDR3 sequences, less than 20% appearing once. This TCR was sampled from a man aged 50 or older who received an inactivated influenza vaccine. The sample consisted of PBMCs from blood, taken less than 6 days after vaccination. This sequence joins TRBV20-1 and TRBJ2-4, with D tentatively TRBD2 (6 bases). The CDR3 nucleotides are TGCAGTGCTAGAACCCCTAGCGTCTCAGCCAAAAACATTCAGTACTTC. Its protein product is CSARTPSVSAKNIQYF.